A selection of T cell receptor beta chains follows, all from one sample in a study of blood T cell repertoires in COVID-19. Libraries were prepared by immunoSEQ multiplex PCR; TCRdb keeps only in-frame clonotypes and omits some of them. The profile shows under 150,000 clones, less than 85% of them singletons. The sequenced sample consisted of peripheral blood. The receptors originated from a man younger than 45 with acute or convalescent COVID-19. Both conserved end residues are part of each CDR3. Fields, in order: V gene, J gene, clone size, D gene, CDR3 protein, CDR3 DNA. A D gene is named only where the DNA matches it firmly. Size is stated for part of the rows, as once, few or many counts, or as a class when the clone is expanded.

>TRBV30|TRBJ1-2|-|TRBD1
CAWRGQGDYYGYTF
TGTGCCTGGAGGGGACAGGGGGATTACTATGGCTACACCTTC
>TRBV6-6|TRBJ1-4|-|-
CASSYEDMNEKLFF
TGTGCCAGCAGTTACGAGGACATGAATGAAAAACTGTTTTTT
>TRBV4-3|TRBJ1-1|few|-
CASSQTVNTEAFF
TGCGCCAGCAGTCAGACTGTGAACACTGAAGCTTTCTTT
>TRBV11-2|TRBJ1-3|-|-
CASSLDPGRGNTIYF
TGTGCCAGCAGCTTAGATCCGGGGAGAGGAAACACCATATATTTT
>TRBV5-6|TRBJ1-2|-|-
CASSLDSYSSNYGYTF
TGTGCCAGCAGCTTGGATTCCTATTCGTCTAACTATGGCTACACCTTC
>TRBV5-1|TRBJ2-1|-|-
CASSLDGYSNEQFF
TGCGCCAGCAGCTTGGATGGTTATAGCAATGAGCAGTTCTTC
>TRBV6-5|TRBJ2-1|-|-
CASSYSLPVNEQFF
TGTGCCAGCAGTTACTCGCTACCGGTCAATGAGCAGTTCTTC
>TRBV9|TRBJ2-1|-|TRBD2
CASSASGGHDEQFF
TGTGCCAGCAGCGCCAGCGGGGGCCATGATGAGCAGTTCTTC
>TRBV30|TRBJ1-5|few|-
CAWSKQGTNQPQHF
TGTGCCTGGAGCAAACAGGGCACAAATCAGCCCCAGCATTTT
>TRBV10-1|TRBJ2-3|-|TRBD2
CASSESASGSTDTQYF
TGCGCCAGCAGTGAGTCAGCTAGCGGGAGTACAGATACGCAGTATTTT
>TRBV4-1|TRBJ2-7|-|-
CASSQVGGRRAAVYEQYF
TGCGCCAGCAGCCAAGTAGGCGGTCGGAGGGCTGCTGTCTACGAGCAGTACTTC
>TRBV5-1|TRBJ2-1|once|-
CASSLGQGDEQFF
TGCGCCAGCAGCTTGGGGCAGGGCGATGAGCAGTTCTTC
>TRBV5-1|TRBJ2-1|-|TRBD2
CASSLGGLAGGPDEQFF
TGCGCCAGCAGCCTGGGGGGACTAGCGGGAGGGCCCGATGAGCAGTTCTTC
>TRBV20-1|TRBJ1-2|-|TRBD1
CSASRTGDDGYTF
TGCAGTGCTAGTAGGACAGGGGATGATGGCTACACCTTC
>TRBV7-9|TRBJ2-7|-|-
CASSFSLGGSYEQYF
TGTGCCAGCAGCTTTAGCTTAGGCGGAAGCTACGAGCAGTACTTC
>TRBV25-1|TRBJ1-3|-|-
CASSDGIDSGNTIYF
TGTGCCAGCAGTGACGGGATTGACTCTGGAAACACCATATATTTT
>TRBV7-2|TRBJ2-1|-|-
CASNPSGANNEQFF
TGTGCCAGCAACCCCTCAGGGGCTAACAATGAGCAGTTCTTC
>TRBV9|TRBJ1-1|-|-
CASSPHNRETEAFF
TGTGCCAGCAGCCCGCACAACAGGGAGACTGAAGCTTTCTTT
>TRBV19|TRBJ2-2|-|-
CASTSTTPTGELFF
TGTGCCAGTACTAGTACCACCCCCACCGGGGAGCTGTTTTTT
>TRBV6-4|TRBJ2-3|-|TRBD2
CASSDSSGGTDTQYF
TGTGCCAGCAGTGACTCTAGCGGGGGCACAGATACGCAGTATTTT
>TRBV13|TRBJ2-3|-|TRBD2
CASSGTPGLAGPTDTQYF
TGTGCCAGCAGCGGAACGCCGGGACTAGCGGGACCCACAGATACGCAGTATTTT
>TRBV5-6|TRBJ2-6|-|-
CASSFAGANVLTF
TGTGCCAGCAGCTTCGCTGGGGCCAACGTCCTGACTTTC